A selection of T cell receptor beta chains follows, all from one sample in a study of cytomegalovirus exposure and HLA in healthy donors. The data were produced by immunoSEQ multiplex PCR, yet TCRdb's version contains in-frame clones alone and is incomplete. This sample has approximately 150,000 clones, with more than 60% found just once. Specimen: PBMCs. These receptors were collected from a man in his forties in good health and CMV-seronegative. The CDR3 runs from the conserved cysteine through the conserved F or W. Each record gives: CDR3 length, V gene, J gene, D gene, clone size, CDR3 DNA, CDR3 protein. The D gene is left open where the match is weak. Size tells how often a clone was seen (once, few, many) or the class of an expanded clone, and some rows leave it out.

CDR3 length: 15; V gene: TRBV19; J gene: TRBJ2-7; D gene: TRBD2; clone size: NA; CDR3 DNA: TGTGCCAGTGGTAGCGGGGGGGGCGCATTGTACGAGCAGTACTTC; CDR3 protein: CASGSGGGALYEQYF
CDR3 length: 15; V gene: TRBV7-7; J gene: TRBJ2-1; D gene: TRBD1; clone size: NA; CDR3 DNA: TGTGCCAGCAGCCTACAGGGGGCCTCCTACAATGAGCAGTTCTTC; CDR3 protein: CASSLQGASYNEQFF
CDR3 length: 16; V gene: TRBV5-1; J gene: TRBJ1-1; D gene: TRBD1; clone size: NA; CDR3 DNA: TGCGCCAGCAGCCTCGGACAGGTTACCATGAACACTGAAGCTTTCTTT; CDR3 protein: CASSLGQVTMNTEAFF
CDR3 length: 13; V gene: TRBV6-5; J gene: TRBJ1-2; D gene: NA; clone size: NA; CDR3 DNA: TGTGCCAGCAGCCCCCCCGGGGAGGGGGGCTACACCTTC; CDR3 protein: CASSPPGEGGYTF
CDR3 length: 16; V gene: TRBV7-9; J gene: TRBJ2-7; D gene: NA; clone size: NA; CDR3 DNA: TGTGCCAGCAGCTTAGCGCTGCCCAGGGGTGGATACGAGCAGTACTTC; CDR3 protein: CASSLALPRGGYEQYF
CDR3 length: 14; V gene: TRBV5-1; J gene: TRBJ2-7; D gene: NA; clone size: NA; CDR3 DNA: TGCGCCAGCAGCTCGCCCCGGACTACCTACGAGCAGTACTTC; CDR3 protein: CASSSPRTTYEQYF
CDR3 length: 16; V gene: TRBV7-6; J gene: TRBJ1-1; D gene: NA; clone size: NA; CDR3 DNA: TGTGCCAGCAGCCGATCCGGGGAGTACTTGCACACTGAAGCTTTCTTT; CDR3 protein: CASSRSGEYLHTEAFF
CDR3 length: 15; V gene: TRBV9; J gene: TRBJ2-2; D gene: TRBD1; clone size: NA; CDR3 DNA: TGTGCCAGCAGCGCGGGACAGGGGTACACCGGGGAGCTGTTTTTT; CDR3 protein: CASSAGQGYTGELFF
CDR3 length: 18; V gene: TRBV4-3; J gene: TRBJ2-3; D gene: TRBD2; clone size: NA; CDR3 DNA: TGCGCCAGCAGCCAATACTCTTTGCCAGCGGGGGATTCAGGTACGCAGTATTTT; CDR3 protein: CASSQYSLPAGDSGTQYF
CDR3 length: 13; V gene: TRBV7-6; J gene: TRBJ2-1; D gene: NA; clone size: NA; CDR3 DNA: TGTGCCAGCAGCCGCCACATCGACAATGAGCAGTTCTTC; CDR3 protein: CASSRHIDNEQFF
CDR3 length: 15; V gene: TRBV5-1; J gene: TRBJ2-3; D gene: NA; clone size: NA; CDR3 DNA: TGCGCCAGCAGCTTCATCAGGACTAGCACAGATACGCAGTATTTT; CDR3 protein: CASSFIRTSTDTQYF
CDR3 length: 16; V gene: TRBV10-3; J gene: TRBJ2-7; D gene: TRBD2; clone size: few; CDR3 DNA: TGTGCCATCAGTGAGTCGAACAGCGGGGTGTCCTACGAGCAGTACTTC; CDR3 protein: CAISESNSGVSYEQYF
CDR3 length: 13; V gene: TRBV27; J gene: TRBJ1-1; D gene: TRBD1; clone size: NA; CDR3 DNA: TGTGCCAGCAGTTTAAGGAAAAGGGGGCGAGCTTTCTTT; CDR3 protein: CASSLRKRGRAFF
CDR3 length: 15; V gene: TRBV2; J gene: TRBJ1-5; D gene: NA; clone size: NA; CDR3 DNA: TGTGCCAGCAGTGGTATGGGGAGGAGCAATCAGCCCCAGCATTTT; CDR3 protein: CASSGMGRSNQPQHF
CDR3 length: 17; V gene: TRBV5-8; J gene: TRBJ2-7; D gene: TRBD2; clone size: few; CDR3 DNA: TGTGCCAGCAGCTTGGGACTAGCGGGGGGGCCCTGGTACGAGCAGTACTTC; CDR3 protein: CASSLGLAGGPWYEQYF
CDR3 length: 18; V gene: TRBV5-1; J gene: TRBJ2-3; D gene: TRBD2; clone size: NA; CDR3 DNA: TGCGCCAGCAGCTCCCCAGCGGGGGGGCCTTATAGGGGAGATACGCAGTATTTT; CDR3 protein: CASSSPAGGPYRGDTQYF
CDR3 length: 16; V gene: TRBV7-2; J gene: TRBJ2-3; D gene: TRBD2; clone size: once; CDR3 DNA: TGTGCCAGCAGCCCAGATACTAGCGGGAGCACAGATACGCAGTATTTT; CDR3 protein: CASSPDTSGSTDTQYF
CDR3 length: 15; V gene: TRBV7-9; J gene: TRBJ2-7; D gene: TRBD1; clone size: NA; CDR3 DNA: TGTGCCAGCAGCCCATACAGGGGGAGCTCCTACGAGCAGTACTTC; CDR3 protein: CASSPYRGSSYEQYF
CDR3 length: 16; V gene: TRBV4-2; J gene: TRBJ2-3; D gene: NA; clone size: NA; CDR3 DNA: TGTGCCAGCAGCCAACTCTTAGCGGCTAGCACAGATACGCAGTATTTT; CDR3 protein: CASSQLLAASTDTQYF
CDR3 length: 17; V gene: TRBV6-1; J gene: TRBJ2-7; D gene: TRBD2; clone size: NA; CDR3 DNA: TGTGCCAGCAGTGAAAAGGCGGGAGTCGGGGACCCCTACGAGCAGTACTTC; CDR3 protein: CASSEKAGVGDPYEQYF
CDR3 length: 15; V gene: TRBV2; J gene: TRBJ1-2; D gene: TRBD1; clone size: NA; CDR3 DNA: TGTGCCAGCAGTGAAGCGCAGGGGGCGAGGTATGGCTACACCTTC; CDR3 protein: CASSEAQGARYGYTF
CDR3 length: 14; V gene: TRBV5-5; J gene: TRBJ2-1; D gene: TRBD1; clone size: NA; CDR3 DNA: TGTGCCAGCAGCTCTGACAGGGAAGGGAATGAGCAGTTCTTC; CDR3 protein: CASSSDREGNEQFF